The 7 T cell receptor beta chains given below trace back to one sample, sequenced in a study of T-cell memory formation after mild COVID-19. TCRdb redid the calling of the 5' RACE reads with MiXCR, one entry per CDR3 protein. Of 540,000 or so distinct CDR3 sequences in the sample, approximately 20% were seen once. The sequenced sample consisted of PBMCs or a T cell subset sorted from them (not recorded which). These receptors were taken from an adult woman who had mild COVID-19 (a few samples of this study predate the infection). Cell type and time point are not known.

The chain couples TRBV20-1 to TRBJ2-7, with 13 positions matching TRBD2. Trimming removed 6 bases from V and 6 bases from J; junction bases left unmatched: 5. The CDR3 covers 13 residues. In germline, CDR1 is DFQATT, CDR2 SNEGSKA (reference sequence). The CDR3: CSATSGRALEQYF. The CDR3 DNA is TGCAGTGCAACTAGCGGGAGGGCTCTCGAGCAGTACTTC.

This clonotype was picked up a small number of times. The rearrangement uses TRBV12-3 or TRBV12-4 and TRBJ2-7, with 11 bases identical to TRBD2. J was trimmed by 5 bases and V by 3 bases; bases with no gene match: 3. This CDR3 is built from 14 residues. The CDR3: CASSLTSGINEQYF. The CDR3 nucleotides read TGTGCCAGCAGTTTGACTAGCGGGATTAACGAGCAGTACTTC.

This clonotype was found a few times. The rearrangement links TRBV7-2 to TRBJ2-7; D call uncertain. V lost 0 bases to trimming and J lost 3 bases, with 6 bases between them. CDR1 is SGHTA and CDR2 is FQGNSA in the germline V gene. This CDR3 spans 13 amino acids. This chain's CDR3 is CASSLAPDYEQYF. DNA of the CDR3: TGTGCCAGCAGCTTAGCGCCGGACTACGAGCAGTACTTC.

This clonotype was counted only a few times. V usage is TRBV3-1 and J usage is TRBJ2-4; D not resolved. V lost 7 bases to trimming and J lost 8 bases, with 15 bases between them. The germline V gene encodes CDR1 LGHDT and CDR2 YNNKEL (reference sequence). There are 13 residues in the CDR3. The CDR3 nucleotides read TGTGCCAGCATCATCCATGCTGTGGACATTCAGTACTTC. It translates to CASIIHAVDIQYF.

This sequence joins TRBV12-3 or TRBV12-4 and TRBJ1-4; no clear D gene. There are 14 residues in the CDR3. Trimming shortened V by 9 bases and J by 7 bases, and 18 bases separated the two germline ends. The DNA of the CDR3 is TGTGCCAGTAGTCCTGAGGGTTTTTCTGAAAAACTGTTTTTT. Translating gives CASSPEGFSEKLFF.

This clonotype appeared a few times. The chain is built from TRBV10-2 and TRBJ2-6; D is ambiguous. The CDR3 is 14 amino acids. V was shortened by 4 bases and J by 2 bases, with 6 bases between the two germline ends. Germline lookup yields CDR1 WSHSY and CDR2 SAAADI. CDR3 amino acids: CASSGSTGANVLTF. The CDR3, as DNA: TGCGCCAGCAGTGGAAGTACTGGGGCCAACGTCCTGACTTTC.

Written as DNA, the CDR3 is TGCAGCGTTGACGAGGGGTGGAGCACTGAAGCTTTCTTT. Its protein product is CSVDEGWSTEAFF. The rearrangement links TRBV29-1 to TRBJ1-1; possible D gene TRBD1, 5 bases. Germline CDR1 SQVTM, CDR2 ANQGSEA. V was cut by 3 bases and J by 4 bases, with 12 bases left in between. This CDR3 has 13 residues.